This passage covers 10 T cell receptor beta chains from one sample sequenced in a study of PD-L1 blockade in urothelial cancer. Specified time point: pretreatment peripheral blood. The table came from immunoSEQ multiplex PCR; TCRdb's copy has only in-frame clones and leaves some out. The sample holds fewer than 60,000 clones; roughly 80% are singletons and the top ten take 1% to 1.5%. This material consisted of PBMCs, taken around atezolizumab (anti-PD-L1) treatment. Receptors were obtained from a man in his fifties or sixties with urothelial cancer.

V and J are TRBV28 and TRBJ2-7; a weak D match, TRBD1 (5 bases). Trimming removed 8 bases at V and 4 bases at J, with 9 bases between. This CDR3 has 11 amino acids. Germline V gene sequence: CDR1 MDHEN, CDR2 SYDVKM. The CDR3 protein is CASGRGYEQYF. CDR3 coding DNA: TGTGCCAGCGGAAGGGGTTACGAGCAGTACTTC. The full variable domain, in which reference TRBV28 and TRBJ2-7 provide the parts outside the CDR3, is DVKVTQSSRYLVKRTGEKVFLECVQDMDHENMFWYRQDPGLGLRLIYFSYDVKMKEKGDIPEGYSVSREKKERFSLILESASTNQTSMYLCASGRGYEQYFGPGTRLTVT.

The count of this clone is one. The V gene is TRBV14, the J gene TRBJ2-2, with 11 bases matching TRBD2. The CDR3 spans 15 residues. V gave up 3 bases and J gave up 6 bases; unmatched junction bases: 3. Germline values: CDR1 SGHDN, CDR2 FVKESK. The CDR3 DNA is TGTGCCAGCAGCCACCTAGCGGGGGGCGCCGGGGAGCTGTTTTTT. Its translation: CASSHLAGGAGELFF.

The CDR3 DNA is TGTGCCAGCAGCTTAGGGCCGTCTGGGACCCAGTACTTC. Translated: CASSLGPSGTQYF. The J gene is TRBJ2-5, the V gene TRBV7-2, with D unresolved. The CDR3 covers 13 residues. V was shortened by 1 base and J by 7 bases, with 10 bases between the two germline ends. Germline V gene lookup returns CDR1 SGHTA and CDR2 FQGNSA.

The rearrangement joins TRBV30 to TRBJ1-1; TRBD1 matches at 9 bases. This CDR3 has 14 amino acids. V shed 3 bases, J shed 7 bases, and the junction held 9 bases outside the gene matches. The V gene's germline CDR1 is GTSNPN and CDR2 SVGIG (reference sequence). CDR3 region: CAWSPHRGRGEAFF. As DNA, the CDR3 is TGTGCCTGGAGCCCACACAGGGGGCGGGGTGAAGCTTTCTTT.

The chain joins TRBV6-1 to TRBJ2-7; the match to TRBD2 covers 8 bases. The CDR3 extends over 15 amino acids. V shed 6 bases, J shed 2 bases, and the junction held 9 bases outside the gene matches. The germline V gene has CDR1 MNHNS and CDR2 SASEGT. CDR3: CASSPTSGLTYEQYF. The DNA of the CDR3 is TGTGCCAGCAGCCCAACTAGCGGATTAACCTACGAGCAGTACTTC.

This chain uses TRBV10-1 with TRBJ1-2; D uncertain. The CDR3 loop spans 15 amino acids. CDR1 and CDR2 (germline): WNHNN, SYGVQD (reference sequence). The V and J ends lost 0 bases and 4 bases respectively, with 12 bases between them. The CDR3 DNA reads TGCGCCAGCAGTGAGTCCACCATCTATCCCTATGGCTACACCTTC. Residues: CASSESTIYPYGYTF.

J is TRBJ2-5 and V is TRBV28; 9 positions match TRBD2. V shed 3 bases and J 4 bases; nucleotides not matched to a gene: 6. The CDR3 contains 15 residues. The germline V gene encodes CDR1 MDHEN and CDR2 SYDVKM. CDR3 region: CASSLVAGGRETQYF. CDR3 DNA: TGTGCCAGCAGTTTGGTTGCGGGAGGGAGAGAGACCCAGTACTTC.

The chain combines TRBV19 with TRBJ1-2, with unresolved D. Deletions cut 7 bases from V and 4 bases from J, with 19 bases between. The CDR3 has 15 residues. CDR1 LNHDA and CDR2 SQIVND come from the germline V gene (reference sequence). Written as DNA, the CDR3 is TGTGCCAGTACCCTCGTGGGCCTACCCGGCTATGGCTACACCTTC. It encodes CASTLVGLPGYGYTF. The full variable domain, completed using reference TRBV19 and TRBJ1-2, is DGGITQSPKYLFRKEGQNVTLSCEQNLNHDAMYWYRQDPGQGLRLIYYSQIVNDFQKGDIAEGYSVSREKKESFPLTVTSAQKNPTAFYLCASTLVGLPGYGYTFGSGTRLTVV.

The chain is built from TRBV7-2 and TRBJ2-2, with D perhaps matching TRBD2 (6 bases). The CDR3 runs to 15 residues. Trimming took off 4 bases at V and 2 bases at J, with 11 bases between the two ends. Germline assignment: CDR1 SGHTA and CDR2 FQGNSA. The CDR3, as DNA: TGTGCCAGCAGCTCCCATAGCGGAAACACCGGGGAGCTGTTTTTT. Amino acids: CASSSHSGNTGELFF.

V and J are TRBV9 and TRBJ1-6; 7 bases align to TRBD1. V dropped 0 bases and J dropped 10; count of bases not matched to a gene: 4. The CDR3 extends over 14 amino acids. Germline loops: CDR1 SGDLS, CDR2 YYNGEE. The CDR3 region is CASSVETGNSPLHF. For the CDR3, the DNA is TGTGCCAGCAGCGTAGAGACAGGGAACTCACCCCTCCACTTT.